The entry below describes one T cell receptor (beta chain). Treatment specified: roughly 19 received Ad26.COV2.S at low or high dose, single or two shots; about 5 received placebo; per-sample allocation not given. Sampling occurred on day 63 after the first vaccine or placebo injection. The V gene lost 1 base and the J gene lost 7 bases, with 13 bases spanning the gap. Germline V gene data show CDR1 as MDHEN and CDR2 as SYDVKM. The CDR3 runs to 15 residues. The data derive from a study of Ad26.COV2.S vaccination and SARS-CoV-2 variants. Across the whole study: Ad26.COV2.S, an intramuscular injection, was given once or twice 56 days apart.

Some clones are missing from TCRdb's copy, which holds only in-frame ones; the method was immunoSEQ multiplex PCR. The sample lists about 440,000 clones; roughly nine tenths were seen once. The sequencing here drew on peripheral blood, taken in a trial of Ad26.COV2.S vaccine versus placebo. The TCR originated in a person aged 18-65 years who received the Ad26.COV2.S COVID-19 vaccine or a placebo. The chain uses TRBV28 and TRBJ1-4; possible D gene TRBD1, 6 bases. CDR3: CASSLSTGLGEKLFF. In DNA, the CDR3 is TGTGCCAGCAGTTTATCTACAGGGCTGGGTGAAAAACTGTTTTTT.